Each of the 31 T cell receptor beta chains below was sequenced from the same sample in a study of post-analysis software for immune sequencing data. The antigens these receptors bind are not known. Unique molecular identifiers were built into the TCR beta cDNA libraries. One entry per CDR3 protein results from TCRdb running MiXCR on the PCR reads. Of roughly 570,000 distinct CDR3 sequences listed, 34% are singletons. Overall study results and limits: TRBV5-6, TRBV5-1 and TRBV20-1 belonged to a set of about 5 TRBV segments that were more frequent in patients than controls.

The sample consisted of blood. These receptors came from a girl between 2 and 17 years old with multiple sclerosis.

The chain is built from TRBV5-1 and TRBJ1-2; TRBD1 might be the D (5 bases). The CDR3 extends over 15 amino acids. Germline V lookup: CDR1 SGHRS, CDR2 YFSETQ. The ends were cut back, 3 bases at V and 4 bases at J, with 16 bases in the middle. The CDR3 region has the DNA TGCGCCAGCAGCTCCTCTTGGGGCGGGGCCTATGGCTACACCTTC. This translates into CASSSSWGGAYGYTF.

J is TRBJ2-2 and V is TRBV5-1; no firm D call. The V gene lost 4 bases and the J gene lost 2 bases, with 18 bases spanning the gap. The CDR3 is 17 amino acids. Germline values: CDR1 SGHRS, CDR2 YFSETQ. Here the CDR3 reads CASSTDWAPFNTGELFF. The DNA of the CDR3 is TGCGCCAGCAGCACTGACTGGGCCCCCTTTAACACCGGGGAGCTGTTTTTT.

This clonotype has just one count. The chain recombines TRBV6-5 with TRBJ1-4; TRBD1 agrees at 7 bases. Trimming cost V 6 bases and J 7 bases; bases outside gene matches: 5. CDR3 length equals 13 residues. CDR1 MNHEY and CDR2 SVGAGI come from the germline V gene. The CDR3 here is CASRRTGTEKLFF. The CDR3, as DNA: TGTGCCAGCAGAAGGACAGGAACTGAAAAACTGTTTTTT.

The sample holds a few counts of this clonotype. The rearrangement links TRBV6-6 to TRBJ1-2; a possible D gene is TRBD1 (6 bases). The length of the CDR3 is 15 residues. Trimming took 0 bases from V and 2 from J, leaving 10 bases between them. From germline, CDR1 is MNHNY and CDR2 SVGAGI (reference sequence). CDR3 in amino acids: CASSYSVQGNYGYTF. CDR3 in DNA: TGTGCCAGCAGTTACTCCGTACAGGGCAACTATGGCTACACCTTC.

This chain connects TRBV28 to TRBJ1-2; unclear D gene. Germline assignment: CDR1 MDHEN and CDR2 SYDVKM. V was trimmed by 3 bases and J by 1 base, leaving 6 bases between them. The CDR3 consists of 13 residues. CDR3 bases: TGTGCCAGCAGTTTTTCGGATAACTATGGCTACACCTTC. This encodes CASSFSDNYGYTF.

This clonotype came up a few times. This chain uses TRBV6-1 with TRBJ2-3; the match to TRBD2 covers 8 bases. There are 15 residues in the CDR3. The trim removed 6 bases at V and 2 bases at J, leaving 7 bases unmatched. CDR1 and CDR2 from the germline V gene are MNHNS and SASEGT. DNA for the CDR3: TGTGCCAGCAGCACCGGACTAGCCTCCACAGATACGCAGTATTTT. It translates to CASSTGLASTDTQYF.

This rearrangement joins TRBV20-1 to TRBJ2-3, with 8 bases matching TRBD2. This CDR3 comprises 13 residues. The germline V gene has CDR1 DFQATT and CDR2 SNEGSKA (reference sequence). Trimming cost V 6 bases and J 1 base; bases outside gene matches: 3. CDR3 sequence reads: CSADGGGTDTQYF. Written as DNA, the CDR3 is TGCAGTGCGGACGGGGGGGGCACAGATACGCAGTATTTT.

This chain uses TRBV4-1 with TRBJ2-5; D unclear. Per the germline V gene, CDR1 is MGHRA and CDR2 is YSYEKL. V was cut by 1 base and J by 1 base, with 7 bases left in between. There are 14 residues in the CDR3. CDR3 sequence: CASSQVQIQETQYF. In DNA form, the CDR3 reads TGCGCCAGCAGCCAAGTCCAGATCCAAGAGACCCAGTACTTC.

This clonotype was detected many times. CDR3: CASTEPGDYTDTQYF. The CDR3 region has the DNA TGTGCCAGCACCGAACCGGGGGACTACACAGATACGCAGTATTTT. This rearrangement joins TRBV9 to TRBJ2-3; 7 nucleotides match TRBD2. The V and J ends lost 6 bases and 2 bases, in that order; junction bases with no gene match: 9. The CDR3 consists of 15 residues. Germline CDR1 SGDLS, CDR2 YYNGEE.

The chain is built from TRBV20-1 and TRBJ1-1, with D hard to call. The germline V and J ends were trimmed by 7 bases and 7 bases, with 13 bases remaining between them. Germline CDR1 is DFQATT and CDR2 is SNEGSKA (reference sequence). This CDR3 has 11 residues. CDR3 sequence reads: CSVPGRVEAFF. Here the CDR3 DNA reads TGCAGTGTTCCAGGACGTGTTGAAGCTTTCTTT.

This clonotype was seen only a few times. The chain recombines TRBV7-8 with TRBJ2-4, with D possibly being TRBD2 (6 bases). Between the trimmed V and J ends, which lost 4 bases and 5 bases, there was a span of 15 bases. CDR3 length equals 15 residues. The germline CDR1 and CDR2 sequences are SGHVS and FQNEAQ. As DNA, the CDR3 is TGTGCCAGCAGCTCCAGGGCGGGGTATGAAAACATTCAGTACTTC. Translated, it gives CASSSRAGYENIQYF.

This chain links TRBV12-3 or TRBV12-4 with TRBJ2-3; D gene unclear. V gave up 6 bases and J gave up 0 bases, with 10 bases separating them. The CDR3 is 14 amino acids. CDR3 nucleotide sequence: TGTGCCAGCAGCCCAATGGACAGCACAGATACGCAGTATTTT. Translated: CASSPMDSTDTQYF.

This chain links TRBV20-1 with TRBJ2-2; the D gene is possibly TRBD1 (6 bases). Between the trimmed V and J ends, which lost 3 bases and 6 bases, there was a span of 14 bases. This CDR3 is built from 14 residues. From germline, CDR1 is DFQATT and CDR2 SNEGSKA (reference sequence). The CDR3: CSASDSRGAGELFF. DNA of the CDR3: TGCAGTGCTAGTGATAGCAGGGGCGCCGGGGAGCTGTTTTTT.

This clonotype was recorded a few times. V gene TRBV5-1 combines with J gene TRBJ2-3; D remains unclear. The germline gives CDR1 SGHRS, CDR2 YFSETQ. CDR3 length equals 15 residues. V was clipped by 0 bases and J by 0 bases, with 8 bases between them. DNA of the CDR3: TGCGCCAGCAGCTTGGAGGTGGCAAGCACAGATACGCAGTATTTT. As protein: CASSLEVASTDTQYF. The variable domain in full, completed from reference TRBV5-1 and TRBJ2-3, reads KAGVTQTPRYLIKTRGQQVTLSCSPISGHRSVSWYQQTPGQGLQFLFEYFSETQRNKGNFPGRFSGRQFSNSRSEMNVSTLELGDSALYLCASSLEVASTDTQYFGPGTRLTVL.

Here the CDR3 reads CASTRGRVEGEQFF. In DNA form, the CDR3 reads TGTGCCAGCACCAGAGGGAGGGTCGAGGGTGAGCAGTTCTTC. The gene calls are TRBV7-9 and TRBJ2-1; TRBD2 agrees at 7 bases. The CDR3 covers 14 residues. Germline V gene sequence: CDR1 SEHNR, CDR2 FQNEAQ (reference sequence). With V trimmed by 7 bases and J by 9 bases, 12 bases remained unmatched.

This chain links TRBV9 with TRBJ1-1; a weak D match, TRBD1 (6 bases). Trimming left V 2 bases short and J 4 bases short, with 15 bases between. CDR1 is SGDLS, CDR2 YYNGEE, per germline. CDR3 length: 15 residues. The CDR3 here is CASSVEGQRSTEAFF. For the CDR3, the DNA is TGTGCCAGCAGCGTGGAGGGACAAAGGAGCACTGAAGCTTTCTTT.

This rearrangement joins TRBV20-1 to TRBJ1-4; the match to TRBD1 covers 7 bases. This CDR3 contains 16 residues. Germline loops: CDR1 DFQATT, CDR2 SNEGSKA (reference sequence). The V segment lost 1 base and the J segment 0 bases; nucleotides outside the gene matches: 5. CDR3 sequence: CSARVQGVTTNEKLFF. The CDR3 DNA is TGCAGTGCTAGAGTCCAGGGGGTCACAACTAATGAAAAACTGTTTTTT.

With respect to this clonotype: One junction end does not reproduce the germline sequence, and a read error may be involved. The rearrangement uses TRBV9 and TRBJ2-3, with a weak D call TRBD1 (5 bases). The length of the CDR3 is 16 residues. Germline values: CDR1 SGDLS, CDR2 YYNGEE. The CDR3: CASSVGITLTTGTQYF. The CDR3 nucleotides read TGTGCCAGCAGCGTCGGAATTACCTTGACCACAGGTACGCAGTATTTT.

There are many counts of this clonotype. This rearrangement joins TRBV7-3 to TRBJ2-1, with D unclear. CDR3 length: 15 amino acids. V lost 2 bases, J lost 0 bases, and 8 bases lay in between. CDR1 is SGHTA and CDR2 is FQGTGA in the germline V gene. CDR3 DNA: TGTGCCAGCAGCTTACAGGCCCCCTCCTACAATGAGCAGTTCTTC. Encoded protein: CASSLQAPSYNEQFF.

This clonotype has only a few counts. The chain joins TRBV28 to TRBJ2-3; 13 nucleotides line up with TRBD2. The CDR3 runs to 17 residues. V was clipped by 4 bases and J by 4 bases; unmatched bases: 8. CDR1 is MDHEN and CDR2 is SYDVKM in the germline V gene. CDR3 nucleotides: TGTGCCAGCAGTTATGGGACTAGCGGGGTTGGGGCAGATACGCAGTATTTT. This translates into CASSYGTSGVGADTQYF.

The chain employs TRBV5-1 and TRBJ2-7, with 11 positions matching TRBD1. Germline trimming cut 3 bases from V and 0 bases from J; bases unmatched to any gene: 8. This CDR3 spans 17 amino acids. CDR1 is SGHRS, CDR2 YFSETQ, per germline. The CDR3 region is CASSSGTGGFSSYEQYF. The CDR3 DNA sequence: TGCGCCAGCAGCTCCGGGACAGGGGGATTCTCCTCCTACGAGCAGTACTTC.

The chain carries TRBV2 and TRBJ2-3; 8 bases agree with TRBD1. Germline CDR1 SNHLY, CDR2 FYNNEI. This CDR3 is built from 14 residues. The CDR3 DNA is TGTGTCATTCTCAACAGGGGGTTTCCAGATACGCAGTATTTT. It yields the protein CVILNRGFPDTQYF.

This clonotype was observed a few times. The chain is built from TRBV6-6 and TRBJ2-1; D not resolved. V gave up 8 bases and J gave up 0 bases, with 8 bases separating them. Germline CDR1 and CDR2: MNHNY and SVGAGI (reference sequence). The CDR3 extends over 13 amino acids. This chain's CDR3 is CASGSSSYNEQFF. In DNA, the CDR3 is TGTGCCAGCGGATCCAGCTCCTACAATGAGCAGTTCTTC.

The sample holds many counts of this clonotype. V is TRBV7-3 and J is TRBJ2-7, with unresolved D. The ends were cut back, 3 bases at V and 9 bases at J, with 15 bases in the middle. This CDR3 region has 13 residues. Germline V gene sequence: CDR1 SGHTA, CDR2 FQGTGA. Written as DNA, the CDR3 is TGTGCCAGCAGCTTCTTCGCGCCGGATTTGCAGTACTTC. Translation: CASSFFAPDLQYF. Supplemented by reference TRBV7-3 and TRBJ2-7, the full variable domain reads GAGVSQTPSNKVTEKGKYVELRCDPISGHTALYWYRQSLGQGPEFLIYFQGTGAADDSGLPNDRFFAVRPEGSVSTLKIQRTERGDSAVYLCASSFFAPDLQYFGPGTRLTVT.

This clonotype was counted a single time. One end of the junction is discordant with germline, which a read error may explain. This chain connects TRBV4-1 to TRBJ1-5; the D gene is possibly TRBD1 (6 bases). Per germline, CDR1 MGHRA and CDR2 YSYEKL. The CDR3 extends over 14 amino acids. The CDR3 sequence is CASSQAGASQSQHF. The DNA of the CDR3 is TGCGCCAGCAGCCAGGCAGGGGCTAGTCAGTCCCAGCATTTT.

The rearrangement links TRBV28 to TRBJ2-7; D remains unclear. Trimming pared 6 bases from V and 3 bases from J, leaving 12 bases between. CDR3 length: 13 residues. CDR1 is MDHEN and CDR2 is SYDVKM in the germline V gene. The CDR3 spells CASSPSEHYEQYF. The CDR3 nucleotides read TGTGCCAGCAGCCCGAGTGAACACTACGAGCAGTACTTC.

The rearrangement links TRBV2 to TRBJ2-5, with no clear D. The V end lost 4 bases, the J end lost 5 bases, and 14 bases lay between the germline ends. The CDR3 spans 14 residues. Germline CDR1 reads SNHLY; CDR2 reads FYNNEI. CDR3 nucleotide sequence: TGTGCCAGCAGTGTTGAAGGGCCGGGTGAGACCCAGTACTTC. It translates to CASSVEGPGETQYF.

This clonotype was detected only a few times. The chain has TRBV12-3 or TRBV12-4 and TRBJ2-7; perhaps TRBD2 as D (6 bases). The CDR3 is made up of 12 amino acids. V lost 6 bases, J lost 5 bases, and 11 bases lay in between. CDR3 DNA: TGTGCCAGCAGCCGGGACTTCCACGAGCAGTACTTC. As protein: CASSRDFHEQYF.

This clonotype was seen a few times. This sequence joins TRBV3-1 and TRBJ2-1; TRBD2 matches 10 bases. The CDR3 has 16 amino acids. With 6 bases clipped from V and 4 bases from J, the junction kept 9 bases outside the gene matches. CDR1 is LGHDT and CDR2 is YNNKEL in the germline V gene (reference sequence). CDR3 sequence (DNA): TGTGCCAGCAGAAATCGGAGGACTAGCGGATACAATGAGCAGTTCTTC. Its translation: CASRNRRTSGYNEQFF.

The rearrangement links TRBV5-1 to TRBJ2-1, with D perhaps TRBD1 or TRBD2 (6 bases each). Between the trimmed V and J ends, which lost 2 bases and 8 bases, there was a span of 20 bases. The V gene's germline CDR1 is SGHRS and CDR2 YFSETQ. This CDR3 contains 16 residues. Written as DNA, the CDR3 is TGCGCCAGCAGCTTAGGAGCGCGGACGGGGGCCCATGAGCAGTTCTTC. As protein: CASSLGARTGAHEQFF.

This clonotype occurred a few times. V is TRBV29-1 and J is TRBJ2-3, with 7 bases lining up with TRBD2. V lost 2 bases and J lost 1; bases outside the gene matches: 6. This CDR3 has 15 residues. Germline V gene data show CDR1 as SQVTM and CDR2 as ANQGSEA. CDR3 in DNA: TGCAGCGTTGAAACTGGGGGGGTCGGCACAGATACGCAGTATTTT. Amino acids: CSVETGGVGTDTQYF.